This TCR beta chain was identified in a study of blood T cell repertoires in COVID-19. About the research overall: Sources were T cells, B-cell-depleted T cells, or PBMCs; the material itself was cDNA or gDNA.

Germline V gene sequence: CDR1 SGHNT, CDR2 YYREEE (reference sequence). V lost 4 bases and J lost 1, with 9 bases in between. CDR3 length: 14 residues. Clones were read by immunoSEQ multiplex PCR, and TCRdb kept only the in-frame ones, dropping some. The sample yields some 190,000 clones, roughly 80% seen once. The specimen sequenced was peripheral blood. The source is a woman aged 50 to 65 with acute or convalescent COVID-19. This chain joins TRBV5-4 and TRBJ1-5; no firm D call. CDR3 residues: CASSQGGSNQPQHF. The CDR3 DNA sequence: TGTGCCAGCAGCCAAGGAGGGAGCAATCAGCCCCAGCATTTT. Full variable domain (missing parts from reference TRBV5-4 and TRBJ1-5): ETGVTQSPTHLIKTRGQQVTLRCSSQSGHNTVSWYQQALGQGPQFIFQYYREEENGRGNFPPRFSGLQFPNYSSELNVNALELDDSALYLCASSQGGSNQPQHFGDGTRLSIL.